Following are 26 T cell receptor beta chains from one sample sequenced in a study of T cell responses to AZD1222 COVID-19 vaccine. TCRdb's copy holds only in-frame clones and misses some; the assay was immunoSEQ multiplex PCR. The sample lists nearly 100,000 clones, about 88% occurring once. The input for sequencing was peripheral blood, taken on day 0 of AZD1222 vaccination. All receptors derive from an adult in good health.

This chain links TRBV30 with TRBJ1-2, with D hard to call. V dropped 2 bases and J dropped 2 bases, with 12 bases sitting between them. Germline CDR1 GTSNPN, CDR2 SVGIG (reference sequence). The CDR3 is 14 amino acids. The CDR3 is CAWSPTSANYGYTF. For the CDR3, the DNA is TGTGCCTGGAGTCCCACCTCAGCAAACTATGGCTACACCTTC.

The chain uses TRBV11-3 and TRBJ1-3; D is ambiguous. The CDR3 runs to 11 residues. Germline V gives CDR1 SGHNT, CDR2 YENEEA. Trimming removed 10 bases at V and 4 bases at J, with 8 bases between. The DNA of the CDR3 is TGTGCCACCGGGAAGGGAAACACCATATATTTT. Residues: CATGKGNTIYF.

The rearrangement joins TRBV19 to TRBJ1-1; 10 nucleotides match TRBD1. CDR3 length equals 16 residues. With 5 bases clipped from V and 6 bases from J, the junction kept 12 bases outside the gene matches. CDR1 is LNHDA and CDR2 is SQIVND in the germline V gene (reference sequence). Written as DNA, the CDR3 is TGTGCCAGTAGTCTTTTGGGACAGGGGAAGAGATCTGAAGCTTTCTTT. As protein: CASSLLGQGKRSEAFF.

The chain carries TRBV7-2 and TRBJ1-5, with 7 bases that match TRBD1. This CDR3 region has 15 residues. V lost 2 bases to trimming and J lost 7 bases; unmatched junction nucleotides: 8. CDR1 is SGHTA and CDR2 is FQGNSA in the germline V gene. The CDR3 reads CASSLRQGVNQPQHF. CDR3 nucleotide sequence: TGTGCCAGCAGCTTAAGGCAGGGGGTGAACCAGCCCCAGCATTTT.

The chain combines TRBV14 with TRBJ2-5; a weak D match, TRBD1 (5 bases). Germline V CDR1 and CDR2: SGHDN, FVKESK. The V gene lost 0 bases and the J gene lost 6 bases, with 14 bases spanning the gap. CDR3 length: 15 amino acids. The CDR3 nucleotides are TGTGCCAGCAGCCAAGATTTGGGCAGGGCAAAGACCCAGTACTTC. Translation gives CASSQDLGRAKTQYF.

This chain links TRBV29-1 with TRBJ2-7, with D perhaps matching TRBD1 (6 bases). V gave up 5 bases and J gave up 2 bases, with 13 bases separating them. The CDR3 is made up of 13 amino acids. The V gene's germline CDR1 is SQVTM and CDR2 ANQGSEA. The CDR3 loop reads CSVFRTETYEQYF. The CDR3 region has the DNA TGCAGCGTTTTTAGGACAGAGACCTACGAGCAGTACTTC.

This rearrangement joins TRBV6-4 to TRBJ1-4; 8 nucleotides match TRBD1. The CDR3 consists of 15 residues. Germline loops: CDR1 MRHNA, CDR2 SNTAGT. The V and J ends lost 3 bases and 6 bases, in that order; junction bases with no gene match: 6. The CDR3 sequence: CASSESPDRDEKLFF. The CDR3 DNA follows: TGTGCCAGCAGTGAATCCCCGGACAGGGATGAAAAACTGTTTTTT.

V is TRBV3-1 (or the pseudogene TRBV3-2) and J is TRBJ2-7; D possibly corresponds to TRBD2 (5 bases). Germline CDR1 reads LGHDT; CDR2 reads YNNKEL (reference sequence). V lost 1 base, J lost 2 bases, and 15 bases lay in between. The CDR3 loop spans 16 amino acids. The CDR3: CASSQVNLATTYEQYF. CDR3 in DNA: TGTGCCAGCAGCCAAGTGAACCTAGCCACTACCTACGAGCAGTACTTC.

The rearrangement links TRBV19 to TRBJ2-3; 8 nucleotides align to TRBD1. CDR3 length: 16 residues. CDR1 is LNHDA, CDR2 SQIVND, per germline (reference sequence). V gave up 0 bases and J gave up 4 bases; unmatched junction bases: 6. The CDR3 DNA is TGTGCCAGTAGTATAGAAGGCAGGGGGCGCGCAGATACGCAGTATTTT. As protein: CASSIEGRGRADTQYF.

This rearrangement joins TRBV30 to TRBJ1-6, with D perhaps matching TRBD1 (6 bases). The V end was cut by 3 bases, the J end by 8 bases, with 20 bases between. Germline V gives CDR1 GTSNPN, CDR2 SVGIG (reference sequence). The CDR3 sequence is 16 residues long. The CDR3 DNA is TGTGCCTGGAGATCAAGGGGGGCCGCGGGACATTCACCCCTCCACTTT. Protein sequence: CAWRSRGAAGHSPLHF.

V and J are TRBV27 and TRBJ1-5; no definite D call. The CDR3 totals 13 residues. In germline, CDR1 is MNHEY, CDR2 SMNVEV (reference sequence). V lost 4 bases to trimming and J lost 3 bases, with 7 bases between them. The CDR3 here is CASSSYINQPQHF. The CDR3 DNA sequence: TGTGCCAGCAGTTCTTACATCAATCAGCCCCAGCATTTT.

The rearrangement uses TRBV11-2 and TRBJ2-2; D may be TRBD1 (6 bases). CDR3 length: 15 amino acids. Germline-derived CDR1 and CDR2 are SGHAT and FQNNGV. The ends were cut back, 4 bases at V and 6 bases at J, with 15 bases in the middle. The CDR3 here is CASSSPDRTPGELFF. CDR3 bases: TGTGCCAGCAGCTCGCCCGACAGGACTCCCGGGGAGCTGTTTTTT.

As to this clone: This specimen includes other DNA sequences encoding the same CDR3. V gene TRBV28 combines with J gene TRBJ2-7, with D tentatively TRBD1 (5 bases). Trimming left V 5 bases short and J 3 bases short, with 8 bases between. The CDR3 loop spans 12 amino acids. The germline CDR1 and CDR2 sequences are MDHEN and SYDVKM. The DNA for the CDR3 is TGTGCCAGCAGTCCAGACAGCTACGAGCAGTACTTC. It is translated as CASSPDSYEQYF.

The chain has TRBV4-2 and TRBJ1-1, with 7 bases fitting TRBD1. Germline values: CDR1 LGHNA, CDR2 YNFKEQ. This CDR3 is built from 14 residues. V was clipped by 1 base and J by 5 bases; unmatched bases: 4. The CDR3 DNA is TGTGCCAGCAGCCAAGGAGGGGACAGTACTGAAGCTTTCTTT. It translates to CASSQGGDSTEAFF.

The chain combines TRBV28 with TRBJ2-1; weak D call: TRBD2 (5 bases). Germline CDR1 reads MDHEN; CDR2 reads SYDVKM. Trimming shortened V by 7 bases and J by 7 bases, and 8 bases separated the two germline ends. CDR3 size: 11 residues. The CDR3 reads CASMRVNEQFF. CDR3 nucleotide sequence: TGTGCCAGCATGAGGGTAAATGAGCAGTTCTTC. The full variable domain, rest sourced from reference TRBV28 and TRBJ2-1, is DVKVTQSSRYLVKRTGEKVFLECVQDMDHENMFWYRQDPGLGLRLIYFSYDVKMKEKGDIPEGYSVSREKKERFSLILESASTNQTSMYLCASMRVNEQFFGPGTRLTVL.

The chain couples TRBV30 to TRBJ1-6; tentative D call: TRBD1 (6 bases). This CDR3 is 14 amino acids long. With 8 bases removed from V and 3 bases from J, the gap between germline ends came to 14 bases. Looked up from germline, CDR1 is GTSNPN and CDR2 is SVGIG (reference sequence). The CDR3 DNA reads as TGTGCCACCCCGGGGGCCAACTATAATTCACCCCTCCACTTT. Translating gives CATPGANYNSPLHF.

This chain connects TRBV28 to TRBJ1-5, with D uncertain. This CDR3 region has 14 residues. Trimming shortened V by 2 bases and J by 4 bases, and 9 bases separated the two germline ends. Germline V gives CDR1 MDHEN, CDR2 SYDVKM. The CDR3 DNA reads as TGTGCCAGCAGTTTAGGAGGGAGAAATCAGCCCCAGCATTTT. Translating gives CASSLGGRNQPQHF.

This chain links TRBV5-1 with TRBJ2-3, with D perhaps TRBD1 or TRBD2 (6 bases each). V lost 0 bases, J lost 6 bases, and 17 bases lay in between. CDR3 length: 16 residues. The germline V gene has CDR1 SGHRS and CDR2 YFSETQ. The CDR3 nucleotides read TGCGCCAGCAGCTTGGAAGGGGGGACAACGCCGGATACGCAGTATTTT. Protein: CASSLEGGTTPDTQYF.

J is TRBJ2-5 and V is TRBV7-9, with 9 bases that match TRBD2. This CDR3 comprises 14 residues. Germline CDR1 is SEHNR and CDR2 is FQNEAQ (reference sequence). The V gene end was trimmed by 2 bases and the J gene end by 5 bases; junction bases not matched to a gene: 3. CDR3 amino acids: CASSLSSGRETQYF. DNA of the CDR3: TGTGCCAGCAGCTTATCAAGCGGGAGGGAGACCCAGTACTTC.

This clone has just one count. CDR3 sequence (DNA): TGTGCCAGTGACCGGGACGCCGAAGAGACCCAGTACTTC. This codes for CASDRDAEETQYF. The genes are TRBV2 and TRBJ2-5; D may match TRBD1 or TRBD2 (5 bases each). The CDR3 consists of 13 residues. Trimming left V 9 bases short and J 3 bases short, with 14 bases between. CDR1 and CDR2 from the germline V gene are SNHLY and FYNNEI. Full variable domain (missing parts from reference TRBV2 and TRBJ2-5): EPEVTQTPSHQVTQMGQEVILRCVPISNHLYFYWYRQILGQKVEFLVSFYNNEISEKSEIFDDQFSVERPDGSNFTLKIRSTKLEDSAMYFCASDRDAEETQYFGPGTRLLVL.

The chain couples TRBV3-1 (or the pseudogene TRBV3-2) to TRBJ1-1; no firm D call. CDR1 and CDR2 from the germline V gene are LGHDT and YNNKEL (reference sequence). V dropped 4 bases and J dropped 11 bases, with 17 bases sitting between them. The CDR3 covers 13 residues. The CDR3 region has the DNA TGTGCCAGCAGCCCCAACAATCCCGGTGGGGCTTTCTTT. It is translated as CASSPNNPGGAFF.

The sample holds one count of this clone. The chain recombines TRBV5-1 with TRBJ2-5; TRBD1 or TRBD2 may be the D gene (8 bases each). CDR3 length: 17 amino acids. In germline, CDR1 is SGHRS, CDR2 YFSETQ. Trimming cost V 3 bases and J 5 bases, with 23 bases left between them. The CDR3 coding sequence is TGCGCCAGCAGCTCCGGGGGGGGACAGGTCTTAAAGGAGACCCAGTACTTC. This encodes CASSSGGGQVLKETQYF.

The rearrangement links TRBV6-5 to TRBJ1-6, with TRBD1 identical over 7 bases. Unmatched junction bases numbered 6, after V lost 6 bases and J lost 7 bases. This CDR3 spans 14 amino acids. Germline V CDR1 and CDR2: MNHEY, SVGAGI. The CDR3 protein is CASSGRGRNSPLHF. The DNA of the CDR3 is TGTGCCAGCAGCGGCAGGGGGAGGAATTCACCCCTCCACTTT.

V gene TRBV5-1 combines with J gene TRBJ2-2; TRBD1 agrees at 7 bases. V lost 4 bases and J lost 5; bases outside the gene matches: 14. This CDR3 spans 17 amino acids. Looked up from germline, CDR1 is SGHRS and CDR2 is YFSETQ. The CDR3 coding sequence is TGCGCCAGCAGCCCTCCCTTGACAGGGTTTAGGACCGGGGAGCTGTTTTTT. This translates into CASSPPLTGFRTGELFF.

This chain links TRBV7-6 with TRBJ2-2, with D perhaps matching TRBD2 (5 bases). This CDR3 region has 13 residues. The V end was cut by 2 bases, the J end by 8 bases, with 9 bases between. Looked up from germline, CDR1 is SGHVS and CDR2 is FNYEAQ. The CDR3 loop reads CASSLSLGGELFF. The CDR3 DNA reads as TGTGCCAGCAGCTTATCACTAGGTGGGGAGCTGTTTTTT. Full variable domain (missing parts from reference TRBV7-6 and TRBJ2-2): GAGVSQSPRYKVTKRGQDVALRCDPISGHVSLYWYRQALGQGPEFLTYFNYEAQQDKSGLPNDRFSAERPEGSISTLTIQRTEQRDSAMYRCASSLSLGGELFFGEGSRLTVL.

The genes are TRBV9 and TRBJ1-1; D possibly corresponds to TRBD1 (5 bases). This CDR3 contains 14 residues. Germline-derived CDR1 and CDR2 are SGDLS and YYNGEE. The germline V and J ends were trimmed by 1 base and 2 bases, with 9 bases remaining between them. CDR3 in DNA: TGTGCCAGCAGCGTACAAGGGGTAAACACTGAAGCTTTCTTT. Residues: CASSVQGVNTEAFF.